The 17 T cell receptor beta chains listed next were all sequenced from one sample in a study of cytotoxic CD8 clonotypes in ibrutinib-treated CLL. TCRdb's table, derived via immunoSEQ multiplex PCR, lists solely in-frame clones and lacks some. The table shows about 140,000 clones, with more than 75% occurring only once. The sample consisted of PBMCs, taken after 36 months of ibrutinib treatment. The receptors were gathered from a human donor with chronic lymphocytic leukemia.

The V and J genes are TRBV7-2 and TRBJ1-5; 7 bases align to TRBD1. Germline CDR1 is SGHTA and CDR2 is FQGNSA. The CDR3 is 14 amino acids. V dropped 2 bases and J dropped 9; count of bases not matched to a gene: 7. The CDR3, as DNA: TGTGCCAGCAGCTTAATAGGGGGCGGGGTGCCCCAGCATTTT. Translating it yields CASSLIGGGVPQHF.

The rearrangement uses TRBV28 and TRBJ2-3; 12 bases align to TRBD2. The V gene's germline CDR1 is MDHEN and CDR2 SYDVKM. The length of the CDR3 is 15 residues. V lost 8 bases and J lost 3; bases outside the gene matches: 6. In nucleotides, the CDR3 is TGTGCCAGCGCTAGCGGGGGGGCCGCAACAGATACGCAGTATTTT. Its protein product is CASASGGAATDTQYF.

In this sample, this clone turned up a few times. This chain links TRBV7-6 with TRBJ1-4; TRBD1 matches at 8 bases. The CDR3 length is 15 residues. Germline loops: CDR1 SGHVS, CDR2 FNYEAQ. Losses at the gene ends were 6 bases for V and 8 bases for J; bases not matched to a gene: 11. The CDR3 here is CASRDRGRLGEKLFF. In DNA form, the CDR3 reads TGTGCCAGCAGAGACAGGGGCCGCCTCGGGGAAAAACTGTTTTTT.

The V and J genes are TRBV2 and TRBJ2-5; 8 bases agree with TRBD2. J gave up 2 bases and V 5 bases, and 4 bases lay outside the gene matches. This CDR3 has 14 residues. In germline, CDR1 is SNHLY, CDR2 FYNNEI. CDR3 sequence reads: CASSILAGQETQYF. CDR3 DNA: TGTGCCAGCAGTATTTTAGCGGGACAAGAGACCCAGTACTTC.

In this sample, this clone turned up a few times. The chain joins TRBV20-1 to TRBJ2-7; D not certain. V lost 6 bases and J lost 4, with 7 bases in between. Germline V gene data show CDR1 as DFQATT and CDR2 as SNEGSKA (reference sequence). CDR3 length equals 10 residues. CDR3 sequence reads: CSALHYEQYF. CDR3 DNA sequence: TGCAGTGCCCTCCATTACGAGCAGTACTTC.

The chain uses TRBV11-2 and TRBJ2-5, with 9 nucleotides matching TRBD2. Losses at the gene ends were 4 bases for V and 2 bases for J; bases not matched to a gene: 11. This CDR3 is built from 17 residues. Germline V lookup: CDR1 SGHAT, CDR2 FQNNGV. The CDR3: CASSSIRLAEIQETQYF. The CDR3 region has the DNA TGTGCCAGCAGCTCGATACGACTAGCGGAGATACAAGAGACCCAGTACTTC.

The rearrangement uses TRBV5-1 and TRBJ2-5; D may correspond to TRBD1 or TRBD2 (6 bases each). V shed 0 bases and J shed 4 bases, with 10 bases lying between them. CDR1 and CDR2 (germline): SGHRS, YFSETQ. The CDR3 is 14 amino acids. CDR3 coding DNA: TGCGCCAGCAGCTTGGGTGGGGGGCCAGAGACCCAGTACTTC. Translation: CASSLGGGPETQYF.

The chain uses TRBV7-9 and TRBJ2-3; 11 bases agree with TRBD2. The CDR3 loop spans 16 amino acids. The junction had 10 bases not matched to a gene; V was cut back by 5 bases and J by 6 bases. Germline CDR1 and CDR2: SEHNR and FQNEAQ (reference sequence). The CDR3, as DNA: TGTGCCAGCAGCCAAAGGTCTAGCGGGGGGACGGATACGCAGTATTTT. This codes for CASSQRSSGGTDTQYF. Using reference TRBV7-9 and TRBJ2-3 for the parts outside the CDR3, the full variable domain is DTGVSQNPRHKITKRGQNVTFRCDPISEHNRLYWYRQTLGQGPEFLTYFQNEAQLEKSRLLSDRFSAERPKGSFSTLEIQRTEQGDSAMYLCASSQRSSGGTDTQYFGPGTRLTVL.

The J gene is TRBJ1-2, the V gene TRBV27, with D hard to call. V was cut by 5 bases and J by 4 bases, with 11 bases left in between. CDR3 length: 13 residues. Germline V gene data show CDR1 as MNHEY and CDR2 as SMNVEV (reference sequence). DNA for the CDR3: TGTGCCAGCAGTCTCAGAGGTCTCTATGGCTACACCTTC. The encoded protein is CASSLRGLYGYTF.

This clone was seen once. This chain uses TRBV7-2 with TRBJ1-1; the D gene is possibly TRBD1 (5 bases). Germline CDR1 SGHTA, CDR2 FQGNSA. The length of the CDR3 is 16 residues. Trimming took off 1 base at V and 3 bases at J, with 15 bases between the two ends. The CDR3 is CASSLGAGFVDTEAFF. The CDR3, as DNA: TGTGCCAGCAGCTTAGGAGCAGGGTTTGTGGACACTGAAGCTTTCTTT.

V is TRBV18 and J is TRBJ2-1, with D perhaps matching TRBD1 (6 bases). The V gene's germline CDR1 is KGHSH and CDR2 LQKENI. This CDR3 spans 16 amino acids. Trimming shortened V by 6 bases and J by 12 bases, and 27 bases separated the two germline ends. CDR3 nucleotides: TGTGCCAGCTCTCCCCCCCAGGGGATTATTGAAAGTGGGCAGTTCTTC. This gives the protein CASSPPQGIIESGQFF.

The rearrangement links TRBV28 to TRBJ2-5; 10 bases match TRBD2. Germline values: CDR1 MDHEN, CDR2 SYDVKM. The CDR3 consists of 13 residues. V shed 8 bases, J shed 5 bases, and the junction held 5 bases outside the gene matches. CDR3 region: CASRLAGRETQYF. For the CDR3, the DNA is TGTGCCAGCCGACTAGCGGGTAGGGAGACCCAGTACTTC.

CDR3 sequence: CASGAVSNQPQHF. The DNA for the CDR3 is TGTGCCAGCGGGGCAGTTAGCAATCAGCCCCAGCATTTT. The chain is built from TRBV6-5 and TRBJ1-5; D might be TRBD1 (5 bases). The V gene's germline CDR1 is MNHEY and CDR2 SVGAGI. V shed 8 bases and J shed 0 bases, with 8 bases lying between them. This CDR3 region has 13 residues.

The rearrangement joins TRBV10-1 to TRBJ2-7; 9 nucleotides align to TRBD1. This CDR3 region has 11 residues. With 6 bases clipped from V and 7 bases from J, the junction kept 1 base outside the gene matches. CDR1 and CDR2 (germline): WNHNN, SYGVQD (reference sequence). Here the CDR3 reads CASRDRGEQYF. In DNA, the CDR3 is TGCGCCAGCAGGGACAGGGGAGAGCAGTACTTC.

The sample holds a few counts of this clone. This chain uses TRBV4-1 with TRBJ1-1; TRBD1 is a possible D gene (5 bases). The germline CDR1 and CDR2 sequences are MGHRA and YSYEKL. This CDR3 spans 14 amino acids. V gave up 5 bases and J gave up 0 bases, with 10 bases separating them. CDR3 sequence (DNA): TGCGCCAGCAGCTACGACAGCATGAACACTGAAGCTTTCTTT. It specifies CASSYDSMNTEAFF.

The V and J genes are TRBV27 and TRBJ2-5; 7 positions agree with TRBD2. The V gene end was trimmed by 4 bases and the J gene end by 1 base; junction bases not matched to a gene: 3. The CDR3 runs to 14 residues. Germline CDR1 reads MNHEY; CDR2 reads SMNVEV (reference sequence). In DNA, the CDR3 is TGTGCCAGCAGTTGGGACTACCTCCAAGAGACCCAGTACTTC. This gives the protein CASSWDYLQETQYF.

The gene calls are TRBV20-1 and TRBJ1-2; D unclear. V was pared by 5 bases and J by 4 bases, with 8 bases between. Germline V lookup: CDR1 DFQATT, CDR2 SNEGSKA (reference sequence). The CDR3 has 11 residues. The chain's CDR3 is CSAPGSYGYTF. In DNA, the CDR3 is TGCAGTGCTCCCGGGAGCTATGGCTACACCTTC.